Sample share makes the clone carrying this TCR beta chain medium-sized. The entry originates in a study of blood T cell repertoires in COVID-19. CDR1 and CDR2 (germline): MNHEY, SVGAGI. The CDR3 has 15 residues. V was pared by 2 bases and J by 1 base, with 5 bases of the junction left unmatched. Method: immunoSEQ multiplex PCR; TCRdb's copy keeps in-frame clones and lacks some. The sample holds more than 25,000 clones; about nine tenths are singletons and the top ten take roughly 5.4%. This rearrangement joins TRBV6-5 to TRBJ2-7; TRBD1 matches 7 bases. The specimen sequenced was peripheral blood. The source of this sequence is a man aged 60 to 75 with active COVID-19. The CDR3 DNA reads TGTGCCAGCAGTTACGACAGGGCAAGGTCCTACGAGCAGTACTTC. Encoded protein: CASSYDRARSYEQYF.